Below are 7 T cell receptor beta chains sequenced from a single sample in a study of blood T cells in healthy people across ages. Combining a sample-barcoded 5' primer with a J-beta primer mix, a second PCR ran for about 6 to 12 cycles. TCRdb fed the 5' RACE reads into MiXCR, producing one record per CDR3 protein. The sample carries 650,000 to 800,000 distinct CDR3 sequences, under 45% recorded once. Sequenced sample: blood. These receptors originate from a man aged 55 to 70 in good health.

This chain's CDR3 is CASRSLDNSPLHF. The CDR3 region has the DNA TGTGCCAGCAGAAGCCTCGATAATTCACCCCTCCACTTT. The chain uses TRBV6-2 or TRBV6-3 and TRBJ1-6, with D hard to call. The germline V and J ends were trimmed by 6 bases and 5 bases, with 8 bases remaining between them. Germline-derived CDR1 and CDR2 are MNHEY and SVGEGT. CDR3 length equals 13 residues.

The DNA of the CDR3 is TGTGCCAGCAGCGTATACCCCGGGGGCCGATCCACAGATACGCAGTATTTT. Translated: CASSVYPGGRSTDTQYF. The rearrangement uses TRBV7-9 and TRBJ2-3; D may be TRBD1 or TRBD2 (6 bases each). The V and J ends lost 5 bases and 2 bases respectively, with 20 bases between them. This CDR3 has 17 residues. Germline CDR1 reads SEHNR; CDR2 reads FQNEAQ (reference sequence).

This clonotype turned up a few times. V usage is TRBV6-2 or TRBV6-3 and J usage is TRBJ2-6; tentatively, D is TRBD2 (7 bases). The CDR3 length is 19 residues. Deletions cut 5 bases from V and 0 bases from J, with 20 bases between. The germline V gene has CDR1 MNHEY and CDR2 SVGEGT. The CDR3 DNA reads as TGTGCCAGCAGTCGAGGGAGGGACAACTTCTTCTCTGGGGCCAACGTCCTGACTTTC. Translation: CASSRGRDNFFSGANVLTF.

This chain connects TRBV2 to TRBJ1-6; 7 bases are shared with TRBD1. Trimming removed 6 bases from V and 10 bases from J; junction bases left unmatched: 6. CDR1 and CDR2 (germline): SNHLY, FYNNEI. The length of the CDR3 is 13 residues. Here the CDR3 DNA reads TGTGCCAGCAGGGCGACAGGGAGATCACCCCTCCACTTT. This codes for CASRATGRSPLHF.

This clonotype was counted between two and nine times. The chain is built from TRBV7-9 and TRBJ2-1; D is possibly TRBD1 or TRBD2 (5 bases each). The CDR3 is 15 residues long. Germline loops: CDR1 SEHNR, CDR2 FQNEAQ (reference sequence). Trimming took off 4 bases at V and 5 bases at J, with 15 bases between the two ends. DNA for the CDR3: TGTGCCAGCAGCTCAGATCGGGACGGAGACAATGAGCAGTTCTTC. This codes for CASSSDRDGDNEQFF.

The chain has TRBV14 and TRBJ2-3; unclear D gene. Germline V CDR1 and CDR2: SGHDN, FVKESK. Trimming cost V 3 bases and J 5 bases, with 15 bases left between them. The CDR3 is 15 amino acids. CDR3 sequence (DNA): TGTGCCAGCAGCCAGACGCAGAGCCTCGGAGATACGCAGTATTTT. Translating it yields CASSQTQSLGDTQYF.

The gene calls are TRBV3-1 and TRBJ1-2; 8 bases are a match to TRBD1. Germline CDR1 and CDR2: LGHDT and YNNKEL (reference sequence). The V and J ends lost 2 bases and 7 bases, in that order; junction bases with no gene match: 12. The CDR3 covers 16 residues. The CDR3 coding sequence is TGTGCCAGCAGCCAAAGGATGGGGCAGGGGGCGCGTGGCTACACCTTC. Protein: CASSQRMGQGARGYTF.